This entry features one T cell receptor beta chain sequence. Its antigen is not identified. This CDR3 is also generated by other DNA sequences in the sample. Trimming took off 1 base at V and 6 bases at J, with 9 bases between the two ends. Per the germline V gene, CDR1 is SGHAT and CDR2 is FQNNGV. The length of the CDR3 is 13 residues. The table came from immunoSEQ multiplex PCR; TCRdb's copy has only in-frame clones and leaves some out. The top ten clones hold about 20% of a sample with roughly 100,000 clones, over 85% of them seen once. These data are taken from a study of PD-1 blockade in classical Hodgkin lymphoma. Study-level points and caveats: The authors have not defined what causes the repertoire differences, possibly disease activity or prior therapy. The study found that TCR diversity rose significantly by C4D1 in CD4+ but not CD8+ cells.

The time point was: cycle 4 day 1 (C4D1), after 6 weeks of nivolumab. The patients all showed relapse after autologous stem cell transplantation, while their brentuximab vedotin exposure varied. The chain is built from TRBV11-2 and TRBJ1-2; D is ambiguous. This TCR derives from a human donor with classical Hodgkin lymphoma. This specimen was peripheral blood mononuclear cells (PBMCs), taken before the fourth cycle of nivolumab. The CDR3 sequence is CASSLGTGDGYTF. In DNA, the CDR3 is TGTGCCAGCAGCTTAGGGACCGGGGATGGCTACACCTTC.